Here is one TCR beta chain with its context. What it recognizes is unknown. The data are from a study of cytomegalovirus exposure and HLA in healthy donors. Study-wide context: A subsequent analysis reported that the 120 or so validation repertoires were produced on the same platform that had also been used for the 666 first-cohort repertoires.

Notes on the study in general: Both high specificity and high sensitivity reportedly marked the classifier's diagnosis of cytomegalovirus status. Clusters of TCRs from the first cohort tended to co-occur in the approximately 130 validation repertoires (as a later analysis found). The authors listed some 150 TCR beta chains as cytomegalovirus-associated.

V lost 6 bases to trimming and J lost 0 bases; unmatched junction nucleotides: 9. Germline loops: CDR1 LGHNA, CDR2 YNFKEQ. CDR3 length: 16 residues. Libraries were prepared by immunoSEQ multiplex PCR; TCRdb keeps only in-frame clonotypes and omits some of them. The sample holds more than 200,000 clones, around 91% seen once. The TCR sequence derives from a woman aged 25 to 45 in good health and CMV-seronegative. The chain is built from TRBV4-2 and TRBJ1-2, with 8 bases aligning to TRBD1. Sequencing used PBMCs. CDR3 sequence: CASRPAGTGSNYGYTF. Here the CDR3 DNA reads TGTGCCAGCAGACCCGCCGGGACAGGATCTAACTATGGCTACACCTTC.